This T cell receptor (beta chain) was retrieved from a study of vaccination effects on CD4 cells after COVID-19. Across the study: Two-dose BNT162b2 or mRNA-1273 vaccination was given to participants.

General study results and limits: A shortage of convalescent patients and an absence of early post-infection timepoints characterized the study. Cross-reactivity toward common cold coronaviruses was confined to only 1 of 255 vaccine-induced clones in healthy vaccinees. Late after vaccination, infection- and vaccine-induced clones showed marked clonal contraction.

Pools of viral peptides were used by the ViraFEST assay to expand antigen-specific CD4+ T cells ahead of sequencing. CD4+ T cells were isolated after around 10 days of culture. Among the vaccine recipients, none had a prior SARS-CoV-2 infection, and nucleocapsid antibodies were negative. Germline V gives CDR1 MNHEY, CDR2 SMNVEV (reference sequence). With 5 bases removed from V and 0 bases from J, the gap between germline ends came to 17 bases. The CDR3 loop spans 17 amino acids. Method: immunoSEQ multiplex PCR; TCRdb's copy keeps in-frame clones and lacks some. The table lists under 75,000 clones, 80% of them singletons. In the case of this clone: Antigen unknown.

The specimen was CD4+ T cells from PBMCs cultured with SARS-CoV-2 spike peptides, collected before COVID-19 vaccination. The receptor's source is a human donor who received a COVID-19 vaccine. This chain connects TRBV27 to TRBJ1-5; tentative D call: TRBD1 (6 bases). The CDR3 loop reads CASSPKAGTYSNQPQHF. In DNA form, the CDR3 reads TGTGCCAGCAGTCCCAAAGCCGGGACATATAGCAATCAGCCCCAGCATTTT.